Presented here are 14 T cell receptor beta chains from one specimen sequenced in a study of identical twins (dated by TCRdb to about 2016). The library was built by means of 5' RACE. Sequencing relied on an Illumina HiSeq 2000. In TCRdb, the public reads were trimmed at Q25 with fastp and aligned with MiXCR, with productive beta chains retained. Rows matching on CDR3 protein sequence are summarized as one entry with the most common DNA and genes. The sample table shows about 200,000 distinct CDR3 sequences, and roughly 10% are seen once. The biggest ten clones account for about 9% of the sample. Sequenced input: memory T cells sorted from blood. The intended sense of this specimen's cell subset or site label: CD45RO+ enriched T cells. The receptors stem from a man aged 50 or older in good health.

This chain connects TRBV29-1 to TRBJ1-2; 9 bases are shared with TRBD1. Per the germline V gene, CDR1 is SQVTM and CDR2 is ANQGSEA. J lost 10 bases, V lost 6 bases, and 3 bases had no gene match. This CDR3 has 10 residues. Here the CDR3 reads CSVGQGSYTF. CDR3 DNA: TGCAGCGTGGGACAGGGATCCTACACCTTC.

The V and J genes are TRBV7-7 and TRBJ2-5, with a tentative D call TRBD1 (5 bases). V was pared by 0 bases and J by 4 bases, with 12 bases between. Germline loops: CDR1 SSHAT, CDR2 FNYEAQ (reference sequence). The CDR3 spans 15 residues. In DNA, the CDR3 is TGTGCCAGCAGCTTAGCGGACGACAGATTAGAGACCCAGTACTTC. It yields the protein CASSLADDRLETQYF.

This clonotype was seen many times. This sequence joins TRBV20-1 and TRBJ2-2, with D perhaps being TRBD1 or TRBD2 (7 bases each). Germline V gene lookup returns CDR1 DFQATT and CDR2 SNEGSKA (reference sequence). The germline V and J ends were trimmed by 6 bases and 1 base, with 15 bases remaining between them. The CDR3 has 15 amino acids. As DNA, the CDR3 is TGCAGTGCGGGAGGGGGACAGTGGAACACCGGGGAGCTGTTTTTT. Translation gives CSAGGGQWNTGELFF.

The chain combines TRBV5-6 with TRBJ2-2; D might be TRBD1 (6 bases). This CDR3 has 16 residues. The ends were cut back, 4 bases at V and 2 bases at J, with 15 bases in the middle. Germline V gene sequence: CDR1 SGHDT, CDR2 YYEEEE. The CDR3 here is CASSDARTANTGELFF. The CDR3 bases are TGTGCCAGCAGCGATGCCCGGACAGCCAACACCGGGGAGCTGTTTTTT. The full variable domain, with the rest looked up from reference TRBV5-6 and TRBJ2-2, is DAGVTQSPTHLIKTRGQQVTLRCSPKSGHDTVSWYQQALGQGPQFIFQYYEEEERQRGNFPDRFSGHQFPNYSSELNVNALLLGDSALYLCASSDARTANTGELFFGEGSRLTVL.

In nucleotides, the CDR3 is TGCGCCAGCAGCTTGGTTTCTAGCGGGACAAACCTCTACAATGAGCAGTTCTTC. Translation: CASSLVSSGTNLYNEQFF. V usage is TRBV5-1 and J usage is TRBJ2-1; 9 bases fit TRBD2. With 0 bases clipped from V and 3 bases from J, the junction kept 10 bases outside the gene matches. This CDR3 has 18 residues. CDR1 and CDR2 (germline): SGHRS, YFSETQ.

The chain combines TRBV28 with TRBJ1-1, with D possibly TRBD1 on 6 matching bases. V shed 6 bases and J shed 9 bases, with 23 bases lying between them. The CDR3 is 15 amino acids. The germline V gene has CDR1 MDHEN and CDR2 SYDVKM. CDR3 nucleotide sequence: TGTGCCAGCAGCCCTCTAAATCTACAGGGACCGAAAGCTTTCTTT. It yields the protein CASSPLNLQGPKAFF. Full variable domain (outside the CDR3, taken from reference TRBV28 and TRBJ1-1): DVKVTQSSRYLVKRTGEKVFLECVQDMDHENMFWYRQDPGLGLRLIYFSYDVKMKEKGDIPEGYSVSREKKERFSLILESASTNQTSMYLCASSPLNLQGPKAFFGQGTRLTVV.

This clonotype has a count of ten or more. The chain joins TRBV7-2 to TRBJ1-1; D is uncertain. The V gene's germline CDR1 is SGHTA and CDR2 FQGNSA. With 4 bases removed from V and 8 bases from J, the gap between germline ends came to 11 bases. This CDR3 region has 12 residues. The CDR3 region is CASSSPLGEAFF. In nucleotides, the CDR3 is TGTGCCAGCAGCTCCCCGTTAGGGGAAGCTTTCTTT.

This clonotype was seen ten or more times. This sequence joins TRBV5-1 and TRBJ2-1; D is unclear. Trimming took 5 bases from V and 0 from J, leaving 15 bases between them. Looked up from germline, CDR1 is SGHRS and CDR2 is YFSETQ. This CDR3 comprises 16 residues. As DNA, the CDR3 is TGCGCCAGCAGACAGACATTTTCGAGCTCCTACAATGAGCAGTTCTTC. Translated, it gives CASRQTFSSSYNEQFF.

This clonotype was counted between two and nine times. The chain is built from TRBV20-1 and TRBJ2-7; D gene unclear. CDR3 length: 13 residues. CDR1 is DFQATT, CDR2 SNEGSKA, per germline (reference sequence). V lost 1 base to trimming and J lost 1 base, with 8 bases between them. CDR3 residues: CSARVANSYEQYF. The CDR3 DNA follows: TGCAGTGCTAGAGTGGCAAATTCCTACGAGCAGTACTTC.

This clonotype was counted once. The chain recombines TRBV12-3 or TRBV12-4 with TRBJ1-2; D possibly corresponds to TRBD1 (5 bases). Trimming removed 3 bases from V and 3 bases from J, with 14 bases in between. The CDR3 sequence is 15 residues long. CDR3 sequence reads: CASSFGWGEYYGYTF. Here the CDR3 DNA reads TGTGCCAGCAGTTTCGGGTGGGGCGAATACTATGGCTACACCTTC.

This clonotype turned up a few times. This chain links TRBV4-3 with TRBJ2-3; D gene uncertain. Trimming pared 0 bases from V and 0 bases from J, leaving 10 bases between. The CDR3 has 16 residues. Germline V gene lookup returns CDR1 LGHNA and CDR2 YSLEER. CDR3: CASSQDPRLSTDTQYF. CDR3 nucleotide sequence: TGCGCCAGCAGCCAAGATCCACGGCTCAGCACAGATACGCAGTATTTT.

This clonotype was counted between two and nine times. The V and J genes are TRBV20-1 and TRBJ1-5, with D possibly being TRBD1 (5 bases). The CDR3 length is 14 residues. With 6 bases removed from V and 4 bases from J, the gap between germline ends came to 16 bases. Germline V CDR1 and CDR2: DFQATT, SNEGSKA (reference sequence). CDR3 amino acids: CSAPGQGRNQPQHF. Here the CDR3 DNA reads TGCAGTGCACCGGGTCAGGGTAGGAATCAGCCCCAGCATTTT.

This clonotype was picked up many times. The rearrangement links TRBV27 to TRBJ1-5; 7 nucleotides match TRBD1. Trimming removed 0 bases from V and 6 bases from J; junction bases left unmatched: 2. CDR1 is MNHEY, CDR2 SMNVEV, per germline (reference sequence). The CDR3 is 14 residues long. The CDR3 nucleotides read TGTGCCAGCAGTTTATCGACAGGGACTCAGCCCCAGCATTTT. Encoded protein: CASSLSTGTQPQHF.

In this sample, this clonotype turned up many times. V usage is TRBV5-1 and J usage is TRBJ2-4; the D gene is possibly TRBD1 (5 bases). The CDR3 spans 15 residues. CDR1 and CDR2 from the germline V gene are SGHRS and YFSETQ. The V end was cut by 4 bases, the J end by 0 bases, with 11 bases between. CDR3 in amino acids: CASSLDSLAKNIQYF. The CDR3, as DNA: TGCGCCAGCAGCCTAGACAGTCTAGCCAAAAACATTCAGTACTTC.